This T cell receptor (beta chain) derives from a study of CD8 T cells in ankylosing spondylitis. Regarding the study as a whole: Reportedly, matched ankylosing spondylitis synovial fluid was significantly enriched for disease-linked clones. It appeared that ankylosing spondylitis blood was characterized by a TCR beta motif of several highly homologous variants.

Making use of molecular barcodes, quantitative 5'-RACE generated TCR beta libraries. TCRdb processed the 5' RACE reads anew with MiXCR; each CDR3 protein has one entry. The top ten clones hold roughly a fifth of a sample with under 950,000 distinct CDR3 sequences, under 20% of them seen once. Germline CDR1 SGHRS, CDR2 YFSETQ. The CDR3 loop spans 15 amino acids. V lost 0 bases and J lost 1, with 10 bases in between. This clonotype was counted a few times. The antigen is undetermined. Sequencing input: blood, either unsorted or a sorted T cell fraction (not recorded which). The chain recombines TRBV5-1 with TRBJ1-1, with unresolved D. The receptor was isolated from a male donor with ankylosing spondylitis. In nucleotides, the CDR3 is TGCGCCAGCAGCTTGGATGGGGTCGGGAACACTGAAGCTTTCTTT. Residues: CASSLDGVGNTEAFF.